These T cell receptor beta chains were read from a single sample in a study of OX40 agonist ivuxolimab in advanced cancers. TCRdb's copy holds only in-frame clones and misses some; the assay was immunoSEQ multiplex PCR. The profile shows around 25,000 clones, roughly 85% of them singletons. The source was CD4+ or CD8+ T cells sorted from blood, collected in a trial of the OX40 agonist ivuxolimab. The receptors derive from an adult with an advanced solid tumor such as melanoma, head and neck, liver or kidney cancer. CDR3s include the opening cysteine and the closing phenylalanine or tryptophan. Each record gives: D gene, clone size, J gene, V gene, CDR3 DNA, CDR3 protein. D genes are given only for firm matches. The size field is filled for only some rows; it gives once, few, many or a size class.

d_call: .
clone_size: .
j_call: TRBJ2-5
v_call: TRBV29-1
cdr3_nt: TGCAGCGTTGAAGTCGACGCGGAGACCCAGTACTTC
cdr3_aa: CSVEVDAETQYF

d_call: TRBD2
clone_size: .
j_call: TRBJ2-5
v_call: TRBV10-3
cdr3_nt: TGTGCCATCAGTGAAATAGCGGGCGACCAAGAGACCCAGTACTTC
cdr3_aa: CAISEIAGDQETQYF

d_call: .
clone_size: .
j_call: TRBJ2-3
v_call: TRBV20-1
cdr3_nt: TGCAGTGCCTCGCCGACAGATACGCAGTATTTT
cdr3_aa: CSASPTDTQYF

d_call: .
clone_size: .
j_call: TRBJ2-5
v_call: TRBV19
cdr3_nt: TGTGCCAGTAGTATAAAGGGTCAAGAGACCCAGTACTTC
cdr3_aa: CASSIKGQETQYF

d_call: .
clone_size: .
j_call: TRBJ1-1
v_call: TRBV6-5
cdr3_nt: TGTGCCAGCAGTTACTCCGCCAGGACCTCTGAAGCTTTCTTT
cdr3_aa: CASSYSARTSEAFF

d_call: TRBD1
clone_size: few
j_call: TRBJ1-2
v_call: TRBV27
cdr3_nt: TGTGCCAGCAGTGATAGACAGGGAGGTGGCTACACCTTC
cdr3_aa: CASSDRQGGGYTF

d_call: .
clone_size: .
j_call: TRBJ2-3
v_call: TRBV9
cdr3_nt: TGTGCCAGCAGCGATCCCGGGACGGGGATACGCACAGATACGCAGTATTTT
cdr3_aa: CASSDPGTGIRTDTQYF

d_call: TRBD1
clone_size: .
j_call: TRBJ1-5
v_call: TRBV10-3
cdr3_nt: TGTGCCATCAGTGCGGGGACAGGCAGCAATCAGCCCCAGCATTTT
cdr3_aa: CAISAGTGSNQPQHF

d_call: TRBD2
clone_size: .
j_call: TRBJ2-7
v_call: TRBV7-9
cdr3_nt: TGTGCCAGCAGCAGAGTAGCGGGACAAACCTACGAGCAGTACTTC
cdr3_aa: CASSRVAGQTYEQYF

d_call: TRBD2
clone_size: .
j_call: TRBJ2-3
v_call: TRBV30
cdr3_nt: TGTGCCTGGAGGGTCCGAGAAGGGACTAGCGGGAGGAGCACAGATACGCAGTATTTT
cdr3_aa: CAWRVREGTSGRSTDTQYF

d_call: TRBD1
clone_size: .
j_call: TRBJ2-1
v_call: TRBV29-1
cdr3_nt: TGCAGTGTGGATGGGGCACGGGACAGGGGGCAAGATGAGCAGTTCTTC
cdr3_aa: CSVDGARDRGQDEQFF

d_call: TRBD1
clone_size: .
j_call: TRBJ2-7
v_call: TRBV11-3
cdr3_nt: TGTGCCAGCTCCAGGGGGCAGGCCTACGAGCAGTACTTC
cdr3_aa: CASSRGQAYEQYF

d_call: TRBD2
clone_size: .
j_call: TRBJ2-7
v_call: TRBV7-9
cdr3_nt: TGTGCCAGCAGCTCAGCGGGAGTAACCTACGAGCAGTACTTC
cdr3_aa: CASSSAGVTYEQYF

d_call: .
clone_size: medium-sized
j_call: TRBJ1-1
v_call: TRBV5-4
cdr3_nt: TGTGCCAGCCGTCGGGAACAGGGCAACACTGAAGCTTTCTTT
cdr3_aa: CASRREQGNTEAFF

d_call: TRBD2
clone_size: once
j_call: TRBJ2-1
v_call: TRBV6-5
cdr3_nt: TGTGCCAGCAGCTACGACACACTAGCGAATGAGCAGTTCTTC
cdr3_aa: CASSYDTLANEQFF

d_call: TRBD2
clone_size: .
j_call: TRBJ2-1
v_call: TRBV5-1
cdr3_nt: TGCGCCAGCAGCCCGACCCTAGCGGCGAGGAACAATGAGCAGTTCTTC
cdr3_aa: CASSPTLAARNNEQFF

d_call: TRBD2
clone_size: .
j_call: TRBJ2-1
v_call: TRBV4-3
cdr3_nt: TGCGCCAGCAGCCACGGACTAGCGGTTCTTGGGGAGCAGTTCTTC
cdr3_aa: CASSHGLAVLGEQFF

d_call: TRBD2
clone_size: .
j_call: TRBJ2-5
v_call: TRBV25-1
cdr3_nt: TGTGCCAGCAGGTTGGGGGGGGTAGAGACCCAGTACTTC
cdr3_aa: CASRLGGVETQYF

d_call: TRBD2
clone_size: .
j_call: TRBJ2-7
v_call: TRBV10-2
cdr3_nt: TGCGCCAGCAGTGTAGCGGGCAGCTCCTACGAGCAGTACTTC
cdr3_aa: CASSVAGSSYEQYF

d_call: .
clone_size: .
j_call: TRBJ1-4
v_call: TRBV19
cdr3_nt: TGTGCCAGTAGTCCAGGACAGTCTTTAGCTGAAAAACTGTTTTTT
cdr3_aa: CASSPGQSLAEKLFF

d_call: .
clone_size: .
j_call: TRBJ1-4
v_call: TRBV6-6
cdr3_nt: TGTGCCAGCAGTTCGCCGCTGTGGACAGCCAATGAAAAACTGTTTTTT
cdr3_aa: CASSSPLWTANEKLFF

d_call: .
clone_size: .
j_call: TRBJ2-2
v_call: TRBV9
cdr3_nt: TGTGCCAGCAGCGTAAGATCCGACACCGGGGAGCTGTTTTTT
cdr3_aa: CASSVRSDTGELFF

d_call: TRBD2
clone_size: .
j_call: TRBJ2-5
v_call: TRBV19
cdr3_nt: TGTGCCAGTAGGTCTAGCGGGTACGAGACCCAGTACTTC
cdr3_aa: CASRSSGYETQYF

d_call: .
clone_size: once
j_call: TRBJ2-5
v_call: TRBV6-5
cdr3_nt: TGTGCCAGCAGTTACTTTGAGGGGTCGGAGACCCAGTACTTC
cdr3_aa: CASSYFEGSETQYF

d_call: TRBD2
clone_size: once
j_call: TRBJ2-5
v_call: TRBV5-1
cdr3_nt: TGCGCCAGCAGCTTTATAGTAGCGGGAGGGGTGGAGACCCAGTACTTC
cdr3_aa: CASSFIVAGGVETQYF

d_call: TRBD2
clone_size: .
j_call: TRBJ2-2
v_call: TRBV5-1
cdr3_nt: TGCGCCAGCAGCTTGGGGCTAGCGGAACTAAACACCGGGGAGCTGTTTTTT
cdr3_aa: CASSLGLAELNTGELFF

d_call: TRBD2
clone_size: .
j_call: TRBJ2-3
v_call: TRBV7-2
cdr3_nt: TGTGCCAGCAGCTCTCAAGCGGGGGGACGTGTATTCCGGCAGTATTTT
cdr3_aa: CASSSQAGGRVFRQYF

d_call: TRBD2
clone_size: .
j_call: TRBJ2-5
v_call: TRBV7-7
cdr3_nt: TGTGCTAGCAGCCTCGGGGCTAGCGGGGGGGCCAGGGAGACCCAGTACTTC
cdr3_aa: CASSLGASGGARETQYF

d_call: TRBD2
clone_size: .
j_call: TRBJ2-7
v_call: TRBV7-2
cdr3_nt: TGTGCCAGCAGCCTTAGCGGGAGGACCTACGAGCAGTACTTC
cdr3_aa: CASSLSGRTYEQYF

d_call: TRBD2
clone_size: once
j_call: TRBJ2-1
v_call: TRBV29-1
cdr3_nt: TGCAGCGCCTCTAGCGGGGGGGCCCTGGATGAGCAGTTCTTC
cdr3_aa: CSASSGGALDEQFF

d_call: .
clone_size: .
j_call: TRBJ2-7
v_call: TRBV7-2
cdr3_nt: TGTGCCAGCAAAATGGTGAGCTCCTACGAGCAGTACTTC
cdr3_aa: CASKMVSSYEQYF

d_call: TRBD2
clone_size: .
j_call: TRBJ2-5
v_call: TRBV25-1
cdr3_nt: TGTGCCAGCAGTATCGGGGGGAAGGTGCAAGAGACCCAGTACTTC
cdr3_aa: CASSIGGKVQETQYF

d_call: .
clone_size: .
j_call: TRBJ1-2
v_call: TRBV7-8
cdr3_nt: TGTGCCAGCAGCTTAGGTGTGGGGGGCTACACCTTC
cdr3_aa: CASSLGVGGYTF

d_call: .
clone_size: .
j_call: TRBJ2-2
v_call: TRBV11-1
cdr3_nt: TGTGCCAGCACCGGCACTAGGGCCACAGGGAAGTTGGACACCGGGGAGCTGTTTTTT
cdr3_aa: CASTGTRATGKLDTGELFF

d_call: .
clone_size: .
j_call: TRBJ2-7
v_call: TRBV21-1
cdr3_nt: TGTGCCAGCAGCACAATCAGACTAGCTGCCTACGAGCAGTACTTC
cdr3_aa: CASSTIRLAAYEQYF

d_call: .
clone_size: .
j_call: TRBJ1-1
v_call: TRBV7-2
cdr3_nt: TGTGCCAGCAGCTTATATGGGGTCACTGAAGCTTTCTTT
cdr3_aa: CASSLYGVTEAFF

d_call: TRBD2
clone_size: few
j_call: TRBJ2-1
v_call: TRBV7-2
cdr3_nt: TGTGCCAGCAGCTTAGCAGCGGGGGCCAATGAGCAGTTCTTC
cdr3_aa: CASSLAAGANEQFF

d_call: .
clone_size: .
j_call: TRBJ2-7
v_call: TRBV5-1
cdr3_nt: TGCGCCAGCGGGCGGACGGCGGACGGATCATACGAGCAGTACTTC
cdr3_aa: CASGRTADGSYEQYF

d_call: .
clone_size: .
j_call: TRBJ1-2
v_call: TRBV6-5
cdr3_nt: TGTGCCAGCAGTTACCACGGATCCCGGGAGAACTATGGCTACACCTTC
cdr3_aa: CASSYHGSRENYGYTF

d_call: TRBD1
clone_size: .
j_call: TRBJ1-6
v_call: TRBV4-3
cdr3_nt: TGCGCCAGCAGCCAAGACCCGACAGGGGCGAATTCACCCCTCCACTTT
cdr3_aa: CASSQDPTGANSPLHF

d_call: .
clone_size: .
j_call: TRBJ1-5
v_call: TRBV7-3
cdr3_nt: TGTGCCAGCAGCTTAGACGGGGGGCCCCAGCATTTT
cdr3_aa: CASSLDGGPQHF

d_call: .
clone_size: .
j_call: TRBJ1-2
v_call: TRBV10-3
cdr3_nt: TGTGCCATCAGTCCGACAGGACCCTATGGCTACACCTTC
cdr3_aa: CAISPTGPYGYTF

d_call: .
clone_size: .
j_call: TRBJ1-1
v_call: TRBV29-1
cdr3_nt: TGCAGCGTTGGGGGGGGCGCTGTGAACACTGAAGCTTTCTTT
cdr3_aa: CSVGGGAVNTEAFF

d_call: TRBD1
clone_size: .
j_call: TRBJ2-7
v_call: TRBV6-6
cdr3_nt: TGTGCCAGCAGTTACACGGGACAGGGTCCCTACGAGCAGTACTTC
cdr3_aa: CASSYTGQGPYEQYF

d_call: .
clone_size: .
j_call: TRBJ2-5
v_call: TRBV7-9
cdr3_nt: TGTGCCAGCAGCTTACAGGGTACGGAGACCCAGTACTTC
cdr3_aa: CASSLQGTETQYF

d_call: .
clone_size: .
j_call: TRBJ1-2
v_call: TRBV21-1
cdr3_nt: TGTGCCAGACGCGGCTACACCTTC
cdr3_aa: CARRGYTF

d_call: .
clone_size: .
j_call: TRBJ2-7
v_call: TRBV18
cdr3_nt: TGTGCCGCTGGGCAGAGCTCCTACGAGCAGTACTTC
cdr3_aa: CAAGQSSYEQYF

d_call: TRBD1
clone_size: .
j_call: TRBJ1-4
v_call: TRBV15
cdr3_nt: TGTGCCACCGGACAGGGAATCTCTAATGAAAAACTGTTTTTT
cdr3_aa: CATGQGISNEKLFF

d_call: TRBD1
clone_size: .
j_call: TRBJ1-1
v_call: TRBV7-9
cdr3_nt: TGTGCCAGCAGCTTAGACGAGGGACAGGGGTACACTGAAGCTTTCTTT
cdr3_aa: CASSLDEGQGYTEAFF